The T cell receptor (beta chain) described here comes from a study of blood T cells in healthy people across ages. Primers used in a second PCR of about 6 to 11 cycles were a sample-barcoded 5' primer and a J-beta primer mix. TCRdb reanalysed the 5' RACE reads using MiXCR and keeps one entry per CDR3 protein. The profile covers about 1.1 million distinct CDR3 sequences, with roughly two fifths appearing a single time and about an eighth taken by the ten largest. The CDR3 runs to 14 residues. Germline CDR1 and CDR2: SGHRS and YFSETQ. Sample: blood. V usage is TRBV5-1 and J usage is TRBJ2-4, with D maybe TRBD1 (5 bases). The DNA end favors TRBJ2-7, so the J call may be wrong. The sequence was collected from a man younger than 35 in good health. The CDR3 DNA reads TGCGCCAGCAGCTTGCTGCAGGGCCCCTACGAGCAGTACTTC. Amino acids: CASSLLQGPYEQYF.